One sample yielded the 15 T cell receptor beta chains listed below, sequenced in a study of blood T cells in healthy people across ages (dated by TCRdb to the mid-2010s). Libraries were made using 5' RACE. The reads were generated on an Illumina HiSeq 2500. A second 7 to 11 cycle PCR used a sample-barcoded 5' primer and a J-beta primer mix. Using fastp trimming at Q25 and MiXCR clonotype assembly, TCRdb reanalyzed the public sequencing data and kept in-frame beta chains. Entries that share a CDR3 protein sequence are merged under the most common genes and DNA. The sample records 1,100,000 or so distinct CDR3 sequences, roughly 45% of which are singletons. Approximately 19% of the sample is taken by the ten largest. The sequenced sample consisted of blood. The receptor set was obtained from a woman aged 60-70 years in good health.

V usage is TRBV4-2 and J usage is TRBJ2-5, with D possibly matching TRBD2 (5 bases). This CDR3 contains 17 residues. CDR1 LGHNA and CDR2 YNFKEQ come from the germline V gene. V lost 1 base to trimming and J lost 1 base, with 16 bases between them. The CDR3 here is CASSQGEGSPVQETQYF. The CDR3 nucleotides are TGTGCCAGCAGCCAAGGAGAGGGCTCTCCCGTCCAAGAGACCCAGTACTTC.

The genes are TRBV4-2 and TRBJ2-3; maybe TRBD2 (5 bases). The CDR3 loop spans 17 amino acids. In germline, CDR1 is LGHNA, CDR2 YNFKEQ. V was trimmed by 4 bases and J by 0 bases, leaving 17 bases between them. CDR3 loop: CASSLPDAGSSTDTQYF. CDR3 nucleotide sequence: TGTGCCAGCAGCCTCCCCGATGCGGGCAGTAGCACAGATACGCAGTATTTT.

This chain links TRBV7-2 with TRBJ2-1; no clear D. Trimming took off 4 bases at V and 4 bases at J, with 8 bases between the two ends. The CDR3 extends over 13 amino acids. Germline V gene lookup returns CDR1 SGHTA and CDR2 FQGNSA. The CDR3 here is CASSSLAYNEQFF. The CDR3 region has the DNA TGTGCCAGCAGCTCGCTCGCGTACAATGAGCAGTTCTTC.

This clonotype was recorded at least ten times. CDR3 protein: CATSDNRDRQETQYF. As DNA, the CDR3 is TGTGCCACCAGTGACAACCGGGACAGGCAAGAGACCCAGTACTTC. The chain couples TRBV24-1 to TRBJ2-5; TRBD1 agrees at 8 bases. Germline CDR1 is KGHDR and CDR2 is SFDVKD. There are 15 residues in the CDR3. With 4 bases clipped from V and 2 bases from J, the junction kept 5 bases outside the gene matches.

This clonotype was seen a handful of times. The rearrangement joins TRBV20-1 to TRBJ2-1, with unresolved D. CDR3 length: 15 amino acids. Trimming cost V 0 bases and J 3 bases, with 12 bases left between them. Germline lookup yields CDR1 DFQATT and CDR2 SNEGSKA (reference sequence). Here the CDR3 DNA reads TGCAGTGCTAGAGACGACGGAAGGAGCTACAATGAGCAGTTCTTC. Translation: CSARDDGRSYNEQFF.

This clonotype was detected once. The V gene is TRBV5-1, the J gene TRBJ2-1, with 8 bases matching TRBD2. Per the germline V gene, CDR1 is SGHRS and CDR2 is YFSETQ. V dropped 4 bases and J dropped 8; count of bases not matched to a gene: 11. The CDR3 has 15 residues. The CDR3: CASSPGLVQWDEQFF. DNA of the CDR3: TGCGCCAGCAGCCCGGGACTAGTCCAGTGGGATGAGCAGTTCTTC.

The chain combines TRBV6-5 with TRBJ2-3, with 9 positions matching TRBD2. Germline assignment: CDR1 MNHEY and CDR2 SVGAGI. The length of the CDR3 is 15 residues. J was trimmed by 3 bases and V by 5 bases; bases with no gene match: 6. The CDR3 loop reads CASSLAGIRTDTQYF. The CDR3 DNA follows: TGTGCCAGCAGTCTAGCGGGAATCCGAACAGATACGCAGTATTTT.

This clonotype appeared once. This chain joins TRBV6-5 and TRBJ2-1, with a possible D match to TRBD2 (6 bases). Germline-derived CDR1 and CDR2 are MNHEY and SVGAGI. CDR3 length equals 16 residues. V lost 6 bases to trimming and J lost 0 bases, with 15 bases between them. CDR3 residues: CASRRLAESSYNEQFF. DNA of the CDR3: TGTGCCAGCAGACGGTTAGCGGAGAGCTCCTACAATGAGCAGTTCTTC.

The V gene is TRBV28, the J gene TRBJ1-6; TRBD1 aligns across 7 bases. Germline lookup yields CDR1 MDHEN and CDR2 SYDVKM. Trimming took 5 bases from V and 4 from J; bases not matched to a gene: 11. The length of the CDR3 is 17 residues. CDR3: CASSPRMGTVYNSPLHF. The CDR3 DNA sequence: TGTGCCAGCAGTCCCCGCATGGGGACAGTTTATAATTCACCCCTCCACTTT.

The chain joins TRBV7-9 to TRBJ2-1; weak D call: TRBD2 (6 bases). With 6 bases removed from V and 10 bases from J, the gap between germline ends came to 16 bases. The germline V gene has CDR1 SEHNR and CDR2 FQNEAQ (reference sequence). This CDR3 has 13 amino acids. CDR3 residues: CASSSGLLYEQFF. CDR3 DNA sequence: TGTGCCAGCAGTTCGGGACTCCTATACGAGCAGTTCTTC.

This clonotype turned up a few times. The chain combines TRBV6-1 with TRBJ1-1; D uncertain. This CDR3 region has 16 residues. V was shortened by 0 bases and J by 5 bases, with 16 bases between the two germline ends. Germline-derived CDR1 and CDR2 are MNHNS and SASEGT. The CDR3 loop reads CASSEALPAISTEAFF. Here the CDR3 DNA reads TGTGCCAGCAGTGAAGCGTTGCCCGCGATTAGTACTGAAGCTTTCTTT.

This chain joins TRBV9 and TRBJ1-2; TRBD1 matches at 9 bases. This CDR3 is built from 15 residues. Germline CDR1 is SGDLS and CDR2 is YYNGEE. The J segment lost 5 bases and the V segment lost 1 base, leaving 6 bases of the junction unmatched. The CDR3 region is CASSVRTGTGYGYTF. The CDR3 region has the DNA TGTGCCAGCAGCGTACGTACCGGGACAGGGTATGGCTACACCTTC. The entire variable domain, with the rest obtained from reference TRBV9 and TRBJ1-2, is as follows: DSGVTQTPKHLITATGQRVTLRCSPRSGDLSVYWYQQSLDQGLQFLIQYYNGEERAKGNILERFSAQQFPDLHSELNLSSLELGDSALYFCASSVRTGTGYGYTFGSGTRLTVV.

The genes are TRBV15 and TRBJ2-1; 8 bases are a match to TRBD1. V dropped 3 bases and J dropped 13; count of bases not matched to a gene: 14. This CDR3 is 15 amino acids long. Germline V gene lookup returns CDR1 LNHNV and CDR2 YYDKDF (reference sequence). Written as DNA, the CDR3 is TGTGCCACCAGCAGTCACAGGGGGTCTCAAGAGACCCAGTTCTTC. Encoded protein: CATSSHRGSQETQFF.

This chain links TRBV7-9 with TRBJ2-3, with D possibly matching TRBD2 (5 bases). The CDR3 is 15 residues long. Germline values: CDR1 SEHNR, CDR2 FQNEAQ (reference sequence). Trimming took off 5 bases at V and 0 bases at J, with 12 bases between the two ends. The CDR3 sequence is CASSPPGISTDTQYF. The CDR3 nucleotides are TGTGCCAGCAGCCCCCCCGGGATTAGCACAGATACGCAGTATTTT.

This chain joins TRBV20-1 and TRBJ2-7; D tentatively reads TRBD1 or TRBD2 (7 bases each). The germline V gene has CDR1 DFQATT and CDR2 SNEGSKA (reference sequence). This CDR3 contains 15 residues. Trimming shortened V by 5 bases and J by 0 bases, and 17 bases separated the two germline ends. The DNA for the CDR3 is TGCAGTGCTCGGCGGGGGACAGTGAGCTCCTACGAGCAGTACTTC. This gives the protein CSARRGTVSSYEQYF.